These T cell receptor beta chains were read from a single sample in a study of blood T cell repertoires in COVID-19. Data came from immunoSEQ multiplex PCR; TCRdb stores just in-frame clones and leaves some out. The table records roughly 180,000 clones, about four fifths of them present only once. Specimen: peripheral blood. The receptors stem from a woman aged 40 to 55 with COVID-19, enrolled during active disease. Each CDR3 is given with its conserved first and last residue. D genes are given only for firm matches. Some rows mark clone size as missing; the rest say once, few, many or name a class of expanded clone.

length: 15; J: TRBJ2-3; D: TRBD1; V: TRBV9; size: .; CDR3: CASSVRGGWTDTQYF; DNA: TGTGCCAGCAGCGTACGAGGGGGCTGGACAGATACGCAGTATTTT
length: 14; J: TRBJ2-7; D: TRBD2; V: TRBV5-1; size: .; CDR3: CASSQGLADYEQYF; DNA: TGCGCCAGCAGCCAAGGACTAGCGGACTACGAGCAGTACTTC
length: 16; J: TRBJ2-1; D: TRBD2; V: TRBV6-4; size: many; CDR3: CASSDDSSGTSNEQFF; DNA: TGTGCCAGCAGTGACGATAGTAGCGGGACTTCAAATGAGCAGTTCTTC
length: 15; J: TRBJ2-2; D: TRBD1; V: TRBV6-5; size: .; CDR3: CASTTTRGRTGELFF; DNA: TGTGCCAGCACCACGACAAGGGGGCGGACCGGGGAGCTGTTTTTT
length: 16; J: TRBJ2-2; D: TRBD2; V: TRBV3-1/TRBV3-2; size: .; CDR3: CASSQVLAGGSGELFF; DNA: TGTGCCAGCAGCCAAGTTCTAGCGGGAGGGAGCGGGGAGCTGTTTTTT
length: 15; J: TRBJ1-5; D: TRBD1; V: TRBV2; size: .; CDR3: CASTGQGFFGQPQHF; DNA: TGTGCCAGCACGGGACAGGGATTCTTCGGGCAGCCCCAGCATTTT
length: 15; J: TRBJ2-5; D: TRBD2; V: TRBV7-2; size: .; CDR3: CASAGLAGGWETQYF; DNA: TGTGCCAGCGCTGGACTAGCGGGGGGGTGGGAGACCCAGTACTTC
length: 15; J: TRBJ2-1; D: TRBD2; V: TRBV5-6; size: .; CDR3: CASSLGVAGVNEQFF; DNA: TGTGCCAGCAGCTTGGGTGTAGCGGGAGTCAATGAGCAGTTCTTC
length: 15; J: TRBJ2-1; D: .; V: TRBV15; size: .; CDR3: CATSSGGGPYNEQFF; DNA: TGTGCCACCAGCAGTGGGGGCGGGCCCTACAATGAGCAGTTCTTC
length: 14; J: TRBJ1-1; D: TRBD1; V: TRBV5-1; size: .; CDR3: CASSPGTGNTEAFF; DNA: TGCGCCAGCAGCCCCGGGACAGGGAACACTGAAGCTTTCTTT
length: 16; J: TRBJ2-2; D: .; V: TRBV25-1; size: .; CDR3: CASSLFGQGSTGELFF; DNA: TGTGCCAGCAGCCTCTTCGGGCAGGGATCCACCGGGGAGCTGTTTTTT
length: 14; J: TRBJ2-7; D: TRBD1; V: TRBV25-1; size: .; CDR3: CASSGDRGSYEQYF; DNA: TGTGCCAGCAGTGGGGACAGGGGCTCCTACGAGCAGTACTTC
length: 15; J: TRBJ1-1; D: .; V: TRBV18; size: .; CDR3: CASSLKNAENTEAFF; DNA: TGTGCCAGCTCCCTCAAAAACGCGGAGAACACTGAAGCTTTCTTT
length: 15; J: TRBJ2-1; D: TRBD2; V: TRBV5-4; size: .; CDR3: CASSPGTSVVGEQFF; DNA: TGTGCCAGCAGCCCCGGGACTAGCGTAGTTGGTGAGCAGTTCTTC
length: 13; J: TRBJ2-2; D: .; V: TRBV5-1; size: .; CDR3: CASSRADTGELFF; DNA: TGCGCCAGCAGCAGAGCGGACACCGGGGAGCTGTTTTTT
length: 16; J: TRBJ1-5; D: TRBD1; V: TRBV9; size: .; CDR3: CASSGEAGTGDQPQHF; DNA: TGTGCCAGCAGCGGGGAAGCCGGGACAGGGGATCAGCCCCAGCATTTT
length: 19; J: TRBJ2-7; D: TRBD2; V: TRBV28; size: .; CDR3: CASTPLTLGTSGRVGEQYF; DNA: TGTGCCAGCACCCCACTAACCCTCGGGACTAGCGGGAGGGTCGGCGAGCAGTACTTC
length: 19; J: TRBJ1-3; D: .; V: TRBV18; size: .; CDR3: CASSPLQVGGLDSGNTIYF; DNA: TGTGCCAGCTCACCACTTCAAGTCGGAGGGTTGGACTCTGGAAACACCATATATTTT
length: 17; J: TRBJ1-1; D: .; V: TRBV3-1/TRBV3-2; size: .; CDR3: CASSQEGRLDGDTEAFF; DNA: TGTGCCAGCAGCCAGGAAGGCCGCCTAGACGGCGACACTGAAGCTTTCTTT
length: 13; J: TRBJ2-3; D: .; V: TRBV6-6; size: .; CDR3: CASSERSTDTQYF; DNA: TGTGCCAGCAGTGAGAGGAGCACAGATACGCAGTATTTT
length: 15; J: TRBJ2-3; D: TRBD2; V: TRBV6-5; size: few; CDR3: CASSLGREFTDTQYF; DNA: TGTGCCAGCAGTCTTGGGCGGGAGTTTACAGATACGCAGTATTTT
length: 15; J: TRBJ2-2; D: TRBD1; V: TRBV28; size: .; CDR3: CASSFLDRAAGELFF; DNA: TGTGCCAGCAGTTTTTTGGACAGGGCGGCCGGGGAGCTGTTTTTT
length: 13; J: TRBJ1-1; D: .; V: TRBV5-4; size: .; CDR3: CASSLAPTDEAFF; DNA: TGTGCCAGCAGCTTGGCCCCGACAGATGAAGCTTTCTTT
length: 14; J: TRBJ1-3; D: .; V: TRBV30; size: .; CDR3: CAWVQTDSGNTIYF; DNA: TGTGCCTGGGTCCAGACAGACTCTGGAAACACCATATATTTT
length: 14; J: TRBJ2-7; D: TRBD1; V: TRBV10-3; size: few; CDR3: CAISLTGDEVEQYF; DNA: TGTGCCATCAGTTTAACAGGGGACGAGGTCGAGCAGTACTTC
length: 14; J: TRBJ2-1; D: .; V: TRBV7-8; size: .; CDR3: CASSFSSSYDEQFF; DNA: TGTGCCAGCAGCTTTAGCAGCTCCTACGATGAGCAGTTCTTC
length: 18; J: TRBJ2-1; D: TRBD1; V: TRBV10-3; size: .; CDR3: CAISESLGTGDIYNEQFF; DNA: TGTGCCATCAGTGAGAGTTTGGGGACAGGGGATATTTACAATGAGCAGTTCTTC
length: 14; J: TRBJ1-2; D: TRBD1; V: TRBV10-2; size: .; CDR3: CASSDRGRVHGYTF; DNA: TGCGCCAGCAGTGACAGGGGGCGCGTCCATGGCTACACCTTC
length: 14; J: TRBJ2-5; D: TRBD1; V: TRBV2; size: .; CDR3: CASLRTGGEETQYF; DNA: TGTGCCAGTCTAAGGACAGGGGGCGAAGAGACCCAGTACTTC